This passage covers 26 T cell receptor beta chains from one sample sequenced in a study of control samples from healthy donors and cancer patients. Profiling relied on immunoSEQ multiplex PCR, and the TCRdb table lists in-frame clones only, not all of them. The sample lists approximately 80,000 clones, around 91% occurring once. Sequenced input: blood. The source of these receptors is a man aged 25-40 years in good health.

This chain uses TRBV28 with TRBJ1-1; TRBD1 matches at 7 bases. The CDR3 sequence is 15 residues long. Trimming took 3 bases from V and 7 from J; bases not matched to a gene: 11. The germline V gene encodes CDR1 MDHEN and CDR2 SYDVKM. The CDR3 region is CASSFPRDSDFEAFF. In DNA, the CDR3 is TGTGCCAGCAGTTTCCCCCGGGACAGCGACTTTGAAGCTTTCTTT.

CDR3 nucleotides: TGTGCCAGCAGTGGACCTCGACAGGGGAATTCACCCCTCCACTTT. It specifies CASSGPRQGNSPLHF. This chain connects TRBV2 to TRBJ1-6; 8 bases line up with TRBD1. V shed 4 bases, J shed 7 bases, and the junction held 6 bases outside the gene matches. Germline V CDR1 and CDR2: SNHLY, FYNNEI. CDR3 length: 15 amino acids.

The V gene is TRBV10-1, the J gene TRBJ2-3; D remains ambiguous. The CDR3 consists of 14 residues. Trimming took off 3 bases at V and 2 bases at J, with 9 bases between the two ends. The germline V gene has CDR1 WNHNN and CDR2 SYGVQD (reference sequence). The CDR3 reads CASSDHPSTDTQYF. DNA for the CDR3: TGCGCCAGCAGTGATCATCCCTCCACAGATACGCAGTATTTT.

The chain employs TRBV3-1 (or the pseudogene TRBV3-2) and TRBJ2-2; 11 nucleotides match TRBD1. Germline lookup yields CDR1 LGHDT and CDR2 YNNKEL (reference sequence). There are 16 residues in the CDR3. V was clipped by 4 bases and J by 5 bases; unmatched bases: 6. CDR3 region: CASSRGGQGGTGELFF. CDR3 in DNA: TGTGCCAGCAGCCGCGGGGGACAGGGGGGAACCGGGGAGCTGTTTTTT.

This clone was seen a few times. J is TRBJ2-2 and V is TRBV6-6, with a possible D match to TRBD2 (5 bases). V lost 6 bases and J lost 6, with 14 bases in between. The length of the CDR3 is 14 residues. Per germline, CDR1 MNHNY and CDR2 SVGAGI (reference sequence). CDR3: CASSHEGNPGELFF. CDR3 DNA: TGTGCCAGCAGCCATGAGGGTAACCCCGGGGAGCTGTTTTTT.

V usage is TRBV10-2 and J usage is TRBJ2-1, with 7 bases that match TRBD2. V dropped 4 bases and J dropped 10; count of bases not matched to a gene: 10. The CDR3 runs to 14 residues. Germline V gives CDR1 WSHSY, CDR2 SAAADI. CDR3 sequence reads: CASSASAGDREQFF. CDR3 DNA sequence: TGCGCCAGCAGTGCTTCTGCGGGAGATCGGGAGCAGTTCTTC.

V gene TRBV10-3 combines with J gene TRBJ1-1; 9 bases are shared with TRBD1. V lost 0 bases to trimming and J lost 2 bases; unmatched junction nucleotides: 7. Germline assignment: CDR1 ENHRY and CDR2 SYGVKD. The length of the CDR3 is 17 residues. CDR3 bases: TGTGCCATCAGTGAGTCCGCCGGGACAGGGACTAACACTGAAGCTTTCTTT. Its translation is CAISESAGTGTNTEAFF.

The chain uses TRBV6-5 and TRBJ2-1; D is possibly TRBD2 (6 bases). The CDR3 covers 16 residues. V lost 3 bases and J 0 bases, leaving 12 bases between the germline ends. CDR1 MNHEY and CDR2 SVGAGI come from the germline V gene. The CDR3 bases are TGTGCCAGCAGTTATAGTGGGGGGAGCTCCTACAATGAGCAGTTCTTC. It codes for CASSYSGGSSYNEQFF.

V gene TRBV10-3 combines with J gene TRBJ2-1, with a possible D match to TRBD2 (5 bases). Trimming took off 4 bases at V and 1 base at J, with 5 bases between the two ends. Germline V CDR1 and CDR2: ENHRY, SYGVKD. The length of the CDR3 is 13 residues. The CDR3, as DNA: TGTGCCATCAGTGCGGGGTCCTACAATGAGCAGTTCTTC. This translates into CAISAGSYNEQFF.

The V call is TRBV6-4, the J call TRBJ1-5; tentatively, D is TRBD1 (5 bases). This CDR3 is 16 amino acids long. Germline V gives CDR1 MRHNA, CDR2 SNTAGT. Trimming took off 6 bases at V and 0 bases at J, with 15 bases between the two ends. CDR3 region: CASSPQGPTSNQPQHF. The CDR3 DNA reads as TGTGCCAGCAGCCCCCAGGGCCCTACTAGCAATCAGCCCCAGCATTTT.

The chain employs TRBV24-1 and TRBJ1-3, with TRBD1 matching 9 bases. Germline V gene data show CDR1 as KGHDR and CDR2 as SFDVKD. J was trimmed by 0 bases and V by 9 bases; bases with no gene match: 8. The CDR3 is made up of 16 amino acids. The CDR3 region has the DNA TGTGCCACCCCCCTGGGACAGGGTTGCTCTGGAAACACCATATATTTT. Protein product: CATPLGQGCSGNTIYF.

This sequence joins TRBV9 and TRBJ1-5, with D possibly being TRBD1 (5 bases). This CDR3 contains 15 residues. The V end lost 4 bases, the J end lost 2 bases, and 13 bases lay between the germline ends. Per the germline V gene, CDR1 is SGDLS and CDR2 is YYNGEE. The CDR3 here is CASSPAGVGNQPQHF. For the CDR3, the DNA is TGTGCCAGCAGCCCCGCGGGGGTGGGCAATCAGCCCCAGCATTTT.

The V and J genes are TRBV11-3 and TRBJ1-3; 12 bases agree with TRBD1. This CDR3 is 20 amino acids long. With V trimmed by 0 bases and J by 4 bases, 13 bases remained unmatched. Germline V gives CDR1 SGHNT, CDR2 YENEEA. The CDR3 DNA follows: TGTGCCAGCAGCTTAGAAATCGGTCACGCGGGACAGGGGGCAGGAAACACCATATATTTT. Translation gives CASSLEIGHAGQGAGNTIYF.

A single count supports this clone. This chain uses TRBV4-1 with TRBJ2-7, with D possibly called TRBD1 or TRBD2 (5 bases each). This CDR3 spans 16 amino acids. Deletions cut 3 bases from V and 5 bases from J, with 20 bases between. Germline V gene sequence: CDR1 MGHRA, CDR2 YSYEKL. The DNA of the CDR3 is TGCGCCAGCAGCCAGGCTACGGGACCCATGGGGAACGAGCAGTACTTC. Its protein product is CASSQATGPMGNEQYF.

The chain links TRBV25-1 to TRBJ2-3, with 11 bases fitting TRBD2. Per germline, CDR1 MGHDK and CDR2 SYGVNS. Unmatched junction bases numbered 3, after V lost 5 bases and J lost 2 bases. This CDR3 is built from 15 residues. As DNA, the CDR3 is TGTGCCAGCAGTCTAGCGGGAGGCCCCACAGATACGCAGTATTTT. Amino acid sequence: CASSLAGGPTDTQYF.

This clone was recorded once. V gene TRBV5-1 combines with J gene TRBJ2-2, with a weak D call TRBD1 (5 bases). V was trimmed by 1 base and J by 0 bases, leaving 10 bases between them. Germline CDR1 is SGHRS and CDR2 is YFSETQ. The CDR3 has 16 residues. The CDR3 DNA follows: TGCGCCAGCAGCTTGTCGCCGGACACGAACACCGGGGAGCTGTTTTTT. Translation gives CASSLSPDTNTGELFF.

This chain's CDR3 is CASSFGYNEQFF. Here the CDR3 DNA reads TGTGCCAGCAGTTTCGGCTACAATGAGCAGTTCTTC. The chain has TRBV28 and TRBJ2-1; D is uncertain. Trimming pared 3 bases from V and 3 bases from J, leaving 3 bases between. The germline CDR1 and CDR2 sequences are MDHEN and SYDVKM. The CDR3 runs 12 residues.

The chain is built from TRBV12-3 or TRBV12-4 and TRBJ2-5; 9 positions agree with TRBD2. V was pared by 7 bases and J by 4 bases, with 4 bases of the junction left unmatched. The CDR3 loop spans 13 amino acids. CDR3 sequence: CASTSTSGETQYF. The CDR3 DNA reads as TGTGCCAGCACCTCGACTAGCGGAGAGACCCAGTACTTC.

The rearrangement links TRBV2 to TRBJ1-5; TRBD1 agrees at 7 bases. The CDR3 is 15 residues long. The V gene's germline CDR1 is SNHLY and CDR2 FYNNEI. Losses at the gene ends were 3 bases for V and 4 bases for J; bases not matched to a gene: 6. CDR3 sequence: CASSDPQGGNQPQHF. CDR3 nucleotides: TGTGCCAGCAGTGACCCTCAGGGGGGAAATCAGCCCCAGCATTTT.

The chain couples TRBV9 to TRBJ2-1; D is perhaps TRBD2 (6 bases). This CDR3 is 15 amino acids long. Trimming left V 1 base short and J 2 bases short, with 10 bases between. Germline lookup yields CDR1 SGDLS and CDR2 YYNGEE. Written as DNA, the CDR3 is TGTGCCAGCAGCGTAACGGAGGGTACCTACAATGAGCAGTTCTTC. This encodes CASSVTEGTYNEQFF.

This chain uses TRBV5-4 with TRBJ2-7; no clear D gene. The V and J ends lost 0 bases and 2 bases respectively, with 12 bases between them. The germline V gene has CDR1 SGHNT and CDR2 YYREEE (reference sequence). The CDR3 has 15 amino acids. The CDR3 is CASSLASGTAYEQYF. The CDR3, as DNA: TGTGCCAGCAGCTTGGCCTCGGGCACCGCCTACGAGCAGTACTTC.

The CDR3 loop is CASSVTPDSNSPLHF. The CDR3, as DNA: TGCGCCAGCAGCGTGACGCCGGACAGTAATTCACCCCTCCACTTT. V gene TRBV5-1 combines with J gene TRBJ1-6, with a possible D match to TRBD1 (6 bases). Germline lookup yields CDR1 SGHRS and CDR2 YFSETQ. The CDR3 spans 15 residues. Deletions cut 4 bases from V and 6 bases from J, with 14 bases between.

The chain combines TRBV6-6 with TRBJ2-7; D is undetermined. V lost 6 bases, J lost 2 bases, and 8 bases lay in between. The CDR3 consists of 12 residues. Germline-derived CDR1 and CDR2 are MNHNY and SVGAGI (reference sequence). CDR3 in amino acids: CASSLRAYEQYF. The CDR3 DNA follows: TGTGCCAGCAGCCTCCGGGCCTACGAGCAGTACTTC.

This clone occurred a few times. The J gene is TRBJ2-7, the V gene TRBV6-5; TRBD1 or TRBD2 may be the D gene (5 bases each). In germline, CDR1 is MNHEY, CDR2 SVGAGI. This CDR3 is built from 14 residues. V lost 7 bases and J 0 bases, leaving 13 bases between the germline ends. CDR3 residues: CASKRGANSYEQYF. CDR3 bases: TGTGCCAGCAAAAGAGGGGCCAACTCCTACGAGCAGTACTTC.

This clone was counted a few times. This chain uses TRBV4-1 with TRBJ2-4; 7 bases are a match to TRBD2. Germline V gene lookup returns CDR1 MGHRA and CDR2 YSYEKL. The CDR3 totals 16 residues. The trim removed 4 bases at V and 0 bases at J, leaving 6 bases unmatched. The CDR3 sequence: CASSLIAGRAKNIQYF. Here the CDR3 DNA reads TGCGCCAGCAGCCTTATAGCGGGTCGAGCCAAAAACATTCAGTACTTC.

This clone was observed a handful of times. The genes are TRBV24-1 and TRBJ2-7, with a possible D match to TRBD1 (6 bases). CDR1 KGHDR and CDR2 SFDVKD come from the germline V gene. Trimming left V 2 bases short and J 3 bases short, with 10 bases between. This CDR3 has 14 residues. CDR3 DNA sequence: TGTGCCACCAGTGATTCACAGGGTAACTACGAGCAGTACTTC. It specifies CATSDSQGNYEQYF.